Listed below are T cell receptor beta chains from one sample, sequenced in a study of T cells expressing NK-cell markers. TCRdb reworked the 5' RACE reads into one entry per CDR3 protein, no DNA. In all, the sample yields under 600,000 distinct CDR3 sequences. Sequenced sample: blood T cells: a sorted CD56 or NKG2C T cell subset, CD4+ or CD8+ T cells, or bulk PBMC T cells (not recorded which). All receptors come from a woman aged 45-60 years in good health. CDR3s include the opening cysteine and the closing phenylalanine or tryptophan.

J: TRBJ1-1; V: TRBV20-1; CDR3: CSASGFGEAFF
J: TRBJ2-6; V: TRBV9; CDR3: CASSVLPQGPGANVLTF
J: TRBJ2-3; V: TRBV5-1; CDR3: CASSSLADTQYF
J: TRBJ2-2; V: TRBV11-3; CDR3: CASSTYRGTGELFF
J: TRBJ2-1; V: TRBV4-1; CDR3: CASSQSGTSYDEQFF
J: TRBJ2-5; V: TRBV4-1; CDR3: CASSQDVGIAGAQYF
J: TRBJ1-5; V: TRBV4-1; CDR3: CASSKKDRKGYQPQHF
J: TRBJ1-1; V: TRBV15; CDR3: CATSRTRYTEAFF
J: TRBJ2-5; V: TRBV29-1; CDR3: CSVESGAAQYF
J: TRBJ2-1; V: TRBV28; CDR3: CANSARLYNEQFF
J: TRBJ2-4; V: TRBV20-1; CDR3: CSARDPGSFQNIQYF
J: TRBJ2-2; V: TRBV27; CDR3: CASIDSGRVSGELFF
J: TRBJ2-2; V: TRBV12-5; CDR3: CASVEANTGELFF
J: TRBJ1-2; V: TRBV18; CDR3: CASSSAGQGNYGYTF
J: TRBJ2-5; V: TRBV2; CDR3: CASSEAAPGTSGTKTQYF
J: TRBJ2-1; V: TRBV29-1; CDR3: CSVGKLMDEQFF
J: TRBJ2-3; V: TRBV12-3/TRBV12-4; CDR3: CASKSGDTDTQYF
J: TRBJ1-1; V: TRBV27; CDR3: CASRTASGAFF
J: TRBJ2-2; V: TRBV6-5; CDR3: CASTKEGPAGELFF
J: TRBJ2-7; V: TRBV29-1; CDR3: CSVEVVGTSGRYEQYF
J: TRBJ2-7; V: TRBV21-1; CDR3: CASVAGGGYEQYF
J: TRBJ2-1; V: TRBV19; CDR3: CASSPSTSGQNEQFF